Given below is one T cell receptor beta chain in context. Seattle patients were enrolled during active infection and followed longitudinally. The CDR3 is 16 amino acids. Trimming cost V 3 bases and J 7 bases; bases outside gene matches: 6. Germline lookup yields CDR1 MNHEY and CDR2 SVGAGI. This record comes from a study of blood T cell repertoires in COVID-19. Looking at the study overall: Samples came from the United States, Italy and Spain, spanning acute and convalescent COVID-19. The cDNA or gDNA used as material had been derived from T cells, B-cell-depleted T cells, or PBMCs.

Original processing methods: The assay estimated nucleated cells by amplifying reference gene primers. The table came from immunoSEQ multiplex PCR; TCRdb's copy has only in-frame clones and leaves some out. The V and J calls and clone size come from that table; D and trimming were worked out from the DNA. The data contain under 200,000 clones, approximately 87% of them seen just once; the ten biggest clones take up approximately 11%. The sequence was collected from a woman aged 55-70 years with COVID-19, enrolled during active disease. The V gene is TRBV6-5, the J gene TRBJ1-6; 10 nucleotides align to TRBD1. Sequencing was performed on peripheral blood. DNA for the CDR3: TGTGCCAGCAGTTATCTAGGACAGGGGGTAAATTCACCCCTCCACTTT. Its protein product is CASSYLGQGVNSPLHF.